This TCR beta chain was identified during a study of blood T cell repertoires in COVID-19. The CDR3 sequence is 14 residues long. Trimming removed 5 bases from V and 3 bases from J, with 13 bases in between. Germline-derived CDR1 and CDR2 are SGHVS and FQNEAQ. Generated by immunoSEQ multiplex PCR, the TCRdb table keeps only in-frame clones and is missing some. Among around 260,000 clones listed, over 80% were seen once. The TCR originated in an older woman with COVID-19, enrolled during active disease. Material: peripheral blood. The chain has TRBV7-8 and TRBJ1-1; D remains unclear. The CDR3 spells CASSQITQYTEAFF. The CDR3 DNA reads as TGTGCCAGCAGCCAAATCACGCAGTACACTGAAGCTTTCTTT. The full variable domain, in which reference TRBV7-8 and TRBJ1-1 provide the parts outside the CDR3, is GAGVSQSPRYKVAKRGQDVALRCDPISGHVSLFWYQQALGQGPEFLTYFQNEAQLDKSGLPSDRFFAERPEGSVSTLKIQRTQQEDSAVYLCASSQITQYTEAFFGQGTRLTVV.